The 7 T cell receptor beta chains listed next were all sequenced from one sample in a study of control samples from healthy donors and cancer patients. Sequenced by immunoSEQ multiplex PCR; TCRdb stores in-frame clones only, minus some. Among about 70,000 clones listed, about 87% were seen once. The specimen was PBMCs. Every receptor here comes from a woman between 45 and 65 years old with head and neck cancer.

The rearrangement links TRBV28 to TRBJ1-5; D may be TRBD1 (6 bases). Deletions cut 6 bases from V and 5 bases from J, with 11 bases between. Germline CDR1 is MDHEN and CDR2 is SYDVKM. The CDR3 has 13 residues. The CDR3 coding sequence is TGTGCCAGCAGACGACAGGTTTATCAGCCCCAGCATTTT. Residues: CASRRQVYQPQHF.

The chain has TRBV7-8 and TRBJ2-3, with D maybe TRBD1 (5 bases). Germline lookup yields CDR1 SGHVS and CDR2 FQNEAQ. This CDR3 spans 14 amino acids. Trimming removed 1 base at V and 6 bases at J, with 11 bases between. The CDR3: CASSLGRQTDTQYF. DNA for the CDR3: TGTGCCAGCAGCTTAGGACGACAGACGGATACGCAGTATTTT.

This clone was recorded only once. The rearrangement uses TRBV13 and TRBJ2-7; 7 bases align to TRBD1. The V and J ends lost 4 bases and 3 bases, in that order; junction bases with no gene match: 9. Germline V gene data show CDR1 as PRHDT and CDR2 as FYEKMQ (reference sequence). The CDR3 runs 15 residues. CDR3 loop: CASSSFLHRGYEQYF. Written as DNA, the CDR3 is TGTGCCAGCAGCTCCTTCTTACACAGGGGCTACGAGCAGTACTTC. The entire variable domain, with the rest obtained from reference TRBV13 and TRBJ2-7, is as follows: AAGVIQSPRHLIKEKRETATLKCYPIPRHDTVYWYQQGPGQDPQFLISFYEKMQSDKGSIPDRFSAQQFSDYHSELNMSSLELGDSALYFCASSSFLHRGYEQYFGPGTRLTVT.

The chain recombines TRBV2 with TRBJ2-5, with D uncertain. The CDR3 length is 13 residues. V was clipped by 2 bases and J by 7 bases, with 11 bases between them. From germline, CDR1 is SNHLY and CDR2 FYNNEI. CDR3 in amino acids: CASSETVGMTQYF. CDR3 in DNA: TGTGCCAGCAGTGAAACGGTGGGAATGACCCAGTACTTC.

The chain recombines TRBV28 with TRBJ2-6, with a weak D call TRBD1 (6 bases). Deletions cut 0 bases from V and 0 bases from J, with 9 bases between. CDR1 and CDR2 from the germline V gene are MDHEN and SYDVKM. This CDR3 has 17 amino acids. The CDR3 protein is CASSLWGTPSGANVLTF. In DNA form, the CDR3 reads TGTGCCAGCAGTTTATGGGGGACACCCTCTGGGGCCAACGTCCTGACTTTC. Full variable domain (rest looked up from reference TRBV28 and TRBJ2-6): DVKVTQSSRYLVKRTGEKVFLECVQDMDHENMFWYRQDPGLGLRLIYFSYDVKMKEKGDIPEGYSVSREKKERFSLILESASTNQTSMYLCASSLWGTPSGANVLTFGAGSRLTVL.

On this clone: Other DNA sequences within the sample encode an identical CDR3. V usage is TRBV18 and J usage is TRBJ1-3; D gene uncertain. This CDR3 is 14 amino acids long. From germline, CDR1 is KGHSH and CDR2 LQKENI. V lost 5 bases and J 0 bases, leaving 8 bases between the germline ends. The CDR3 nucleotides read TGTGCCAGCTCATCCGGGAGCTCTGGAAACACCATATATTTT. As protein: CASSSGSSGNTIYF.

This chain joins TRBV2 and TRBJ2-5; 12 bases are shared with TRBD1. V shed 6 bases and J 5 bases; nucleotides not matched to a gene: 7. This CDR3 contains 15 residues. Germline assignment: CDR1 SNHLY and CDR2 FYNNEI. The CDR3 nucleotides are TGTGCCAGCAGGACGGGACAGGGGGCGGGGGAGACCCAGTACTTC. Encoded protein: CASRTGQGAGETQYF.